This T cell receptor (beta chain) came from a study of blood T cell repertoires in COVID-19. In the source study's methods: By means of reference gene primer amplification, nucleated cell counts were estimated. Libraries were prepared by immunoSEQ multiplex PCR; TCRdb keeps only in-frame clonotypes and omits some of them. Clonal size and the V and J genes are those of that table, whereas D and trimming came from the DNA. Of a few hundred thousand clones listed, around nine tenths are singletons. This clone showed up just once. Sequencing used peripheral blood. The sequence was collected from a woman in her seventies with COVID-19, enrolled during active disease.

The CDR3 sequence is CASSPRGHTEAFF. The CDR3, as DNA: TGTGCCAGCAGCCCCAGGGGACACACTGAAGCTTTCTTT. The chain employs TRBV28 and TRBJ1-1; D perhaps matches TRBD1 (6 bases). The germline V and J ends were trimmed by 6 bases and 3 bases, with 11 bases remaining between them. Germline-derived CDR1 and CDR2 are MDHEN and SYDVKM. This CDR3 has 13 residues.